This T cell receptor beta chain is drawn from a study of metastatic and nonmetastatic thyroid tumors. Study details: Comparison of repertoires was carried out across blood and tumor or nodule tissue from malignant and benign thyroid patients. Findings of the study overall: According to reports, the diversity of TCR beta was significantly higher in malignant thyroid tumors than in benign nodules, and this held in both blood and tumor samples.

The authors' processing: Variation in CDR3 across clinicopathological groups served as the basis for constructing a distant-metastasis classifier in papillary thyroid cancer. TCRdb redid the clone calls on the PCR reads using MiXCR. The V and J calls reflect TCRdb's pipeline rather than the authors' work. The repertoire has over 55,000 clones, 25% to 30% of them found once; the top ten carry more than 15%. Among the patients, none had received any treatment before thyroid surgery. This clone is medium-sized (0.01 to 0.1%) by share. Its antigen remains unidentified. Sequencing input: blood. This sequence was found in a female donor with papillary thyroid cancer or a benign thyroid nodule (not recorded which). Some clones in this sample may be carry-over from other donors' samples.

The CDR3 region has the DNA TGTGCCAGCAGTAATGAAAACTATGGCTACACCTTC. Its translation: CASSNENYGYTF. This chain uses TRBV7-2 with TRBJ1-2, with D hard to call. The CDR3 sequence is 12 residues long. Deletions cut 6 bases from V and 2 bases from J, with 7 bases between. Germline loops: CDR1 SGHTA, CDR2 FQGNSA.